This entry is about one T cell receptor beta chain. What this receptor recognizes is not known. Base qualities are not provided; no much larger clone lies one nucleotide away. These data are taken from a study of shared clonotypes between healthy human individuals (TCRdb year 2020). For the study in its entirety: A couple of women and a few men aged 18 to 49 years were included in the cohort. Per donor, three plates each were used for CD4 naive and CD4 memory, two for CD8 naive, and one for CD8 memory. Leukapheresis yielded between about 0.85 and 9 billion PBMCs per donor. To estimate repertoire size and how much clonotypes are shared between individuals, the study performed deep sequencing of blood TCR repertoires from a few healthy adults. Different laboratories and diverse techniques were used to prepare libraries and sequence TCR repertoires, to increase sequencing depth and limit assay-specific biases. Overall study outcomes, separate from this receptor: Pairwise subsampling indicated that sequencing depth was expected to affect the degree of clonotype sharing among donors. Sampling was restricted to blood, and TCR repertoires in tissue are likely to differ from TCR repertoires in blood. Because the study included only a small number of donors, the genetic and exposure-history diversity represented was limited. Higher generation probabilities were observed for clonotypes shared by all four sorted-subset donors than for non-shared clonotypes. Naive subsets generally had larger estimated clonotype richness than memory subsets. Sharing across a few donors was observed for around 4.8% of naive CD4, 3% to 3.5% of naive CD8, 2% to 2.5% of memory CD4, and around 0.4% of memory CD8 clonotypes. Rarefaction of sorted-subset datasets indicated incomplete sequencing despite the large sequencing depth.

Using the deep immunoSEQ assay, multiplex PCR amplified TCR CDR3 regions from genomic DNA. For each cell subset, the extracted genomic DNA was distributed evenly across all wells of several immunoSEQ 96-well plates, and each plate served as one replicate. Each replicate PCR for sorted subsets received around 200 ng genomic DNA, equal to 30,000 or so T cell genomes. The purified libraries were quantified using a Qubit 3.0 fluorometer, sized with a Bioanalyzer 2100, and then quantified again using the KAPA Library Quantification kit. A separate single-read 150-cycle Illumina NextSeq 550 flow cell was used to sequence each immunoSEQ 96-well plate. The paper's processing steps were these. Because only junctional sequences without quality scores were contained in the immunoSEQ output, filtering matching that applied to full-length reads could not be performed. Sequences were annotated with PyIR, a Python wrapper for IgBLAST v1.9, and V/J genes and CDR3 were assigned using IMGT germline references. Any read was removed if the V/J assignment was weak (E-value above 1e-6), the CDR3 was missing, or the read contained stop codons, out-of-frame junctions, or ambiguous translated residues. A V3J clonotype was defined by an identical inferred V gene, J gene, and CDR3 amino acid sequence. To compute the percentage overlap between repertoires, the number of shared unique clonotypes was divided by the size of the smaller repertoire. Three approaches were used to assess repertoire richness: RTK rarefaction, the Chao1 estimator, and Recon v2.1 estimates of unobserved clonotypes. Generation probabilities for all TCRbeta clonotypes obtained by the gDNA method from several donors were computed using OLGA. TCRdb took this table from immuneACCESS and kept in-frame rearrangements with V and J called. Such tables lack part of the clones; where checked against another copy, unresolved V genes explain under half of the gap, and the rest is unexplained. That table gives V, J and clone size, and the DNA gave D and trimming. The table for this sample lists some 2,500,000 clones; around 90% of them were counted only once. 0.37% of the sample is in the top ten clones.

The donors were healthy, HIV-negative adults with no recently reported acute infections or vaccinations. Only Caucasian adults living in Nashville, Tennessee, USA were represented among the donors. CD4+ T cells were enriched by magnetic negative selection, after which naive cells were positively selected on CD45RA and the negative fraction was taken as the memory subset. After blood collection by leukapheresis, PBMCs were isolated using Ficoll-Histopaque density gradient centrifugation and then cryopreserved in the vapor phase of liquid nitrogen. Purity and quantity of every magnetically sorted T cell population were checked by analytical flow cytometry. Genomic DNA was isolated from every sorted fraction and measured by UV absorbance on a Nanodrop 2000c. The CDR3 runs 15 amino acids, cysteine and phenylalanine included. Here the CDR3 DNA is all that survives: 45 bases in frame from base 1. For this chain, trimming is 5 bases at the V end and 5 bases at the J end, and the number of junction bases without a gene match is 11. The germline V gene sets CDR1 to MDHEN and CDR2 to SYDVKM.

The sequence was collected from a man in his late teens or twenties in good health. Some clones in this sample may be carry-over from other donors' samples. The sequence links TRBV28 to TRBJ1-2; 7 central bases correspond to TRBD1. Sequences were obtained from naive CD4+ T cells from PBMCs. The sample's cell subset or site, from its label and the paper: CD45RA+ positively selected. The nucleotide sequence is TGTGCCAGCAGTCAGGGGGGGACCCCTAGATATGGCTACACCTTC. It translates to CASSQGGTPRYGYTF.